One and the same sample provided the 29 T cell receptor beta chains below, sequenced in a study of blood T cells in healthy people across ages. A second 7 to 11 cycle PCR used barcoded and J-beta primers. MiXCR, applied by TCRdb to the 5' RACE reads, yields one record per CDR3 protein. Seen here are more than 700,000 distinct CDR3 sequences, about 55% observed once, and the top ten hold 41%. The sample taken for sequencing was blood. Receptors were obtained from an elderly man in good health.

This clonotype showed up just a few times. The chain links TRBV28 to TRBJ2-1; the match to TRBD2 covers 10 bases. CDR1 and CDR2 (germline): MDHEN, SYDVKM. Trimming cost V 3 bases and J 7 bases; bases outside gene matches: 15. The CDR3 contains 18 residues. The chain's CDR3 is CASSFSPLAGDLRNEQFF. For the CDR3, the DNA is TGTGCCAGCAGTTTTTCCCCTCTAGCGGGAGATTTACGGAATGAGCAGTTCTTC.

This chain links TRBV7-6 with TRBJ2-3; D unresolved. This CDR3 is built from 13 residues. Trimming left V 2 bases short and J 6 bases short, with 9 bases between. Germline CDR1 reads SGHVS; CDR2 reads FNYEAQ. The DNA for the CDR3 is TGTGCCAGCAGCTTAAGAACCTGGGATACGCAGTATTTT. Translating gives CASSLRTWDTQYF.

This clonotype was seen more than once but under ten times. The chain carries TRBV7-2 and TRBJ2-4; no firm D call. The CDR3 sequence is 14 residues long. V gave up 5 bases and J gave up 0 bases, with 8 bases separating them. Germline V gives CDR1 SGHTA, CDR2 FQGNSA. In DNA form, the CDR3 reads TGTGCCAGCAGCCCCCAGGTAGCCAAAAACATTCAGTACTTC. This translates into CASSPQVAKNIQYF.

The J gene is TRBJ2-1, the V gene TRBV20-1; D possibly uses TRBD1 or TRBD2 (5 bases each). V was trimmed by 7 bases and J by 8 bases, leaving 18 bases between them. CDR1 and CDR2 from the germline V gene are DFQATT and SNEGSKA (reference sequence). This CDR3 comprises 13 residues. The CDR3 is CSGAGATGHEQFF. As DNA, the CDR3 is TGCAGTGGGGCCGGGGCTACGGGTCATGAGCAGTTCTTC.

The chain links TRBV3-1 to TRBJ2-7; D remains unclear. Germline lookup yields CDR1 LGHDT and CDR2 YNNKEL (reference sequence). Trimming took off 3 bases at V and 4 bases at J, with 13 bases between the two ends. CDR3 length: 14 amino acids. CDR3 DNA: TGTGCCAGCAGCCAGGCCCCCGCTCTTTACGAGCAGTACTTC. Its translation: CASSQAPALYEQYF.

The chain couples TRBV29-1 to TRBJ2-3; TRBD2 is a possible D gene (6 bases). Per germline, CDR1 SQVTM and CDR2 ANQGSEA. Trimming stripped 4 bases from V and 14 bases from J, with 22 bases between. The CDR3 is made up of 13 amino acids. CDR3 nucleotides: TGCAGCGTTGTAGCGGACTGGGGCGGAGACGCGTATTTT. The encoded protein is CSVVADWGGDAYF.

This clonotype was seen more than once but under ten times. The chain combines TRBV20-1 with TRBJ1-6; D gene ambiguous. The CDR3 spans 13 residues. Trimming cost V 7 bases and J 16 bases, with 23 bases left between them. The germline gives CDR1 DFQATT, CDR2 SNEGSKA (reference sequence). The CDR3, as DNA: TGCAGTGGGCTAGAGTTGGAGTGGACTCGTCTCCACTTT. Translating gives CSGLELEWTRLHF.

Points on this clonotype: Mismatch with germline at one junction end may stem from a read error. The chain has TRBV6-6 and TRBJ2-1; a possible D gene is TRBD1 (5 bases). This CDR3 is built from 12 residues. Germline loops: CDR1 MNHNY, CDR2 SVGAGI (reference sequence). CDR3 nucleotide sequence: TGTGCCAGCACACAGGATTTCAATGGGCAGTTCTTC. Its translation: CASTQDFNGQFF.

The chain is built from TRBV5-4 and TRBJ1-1; D not certain. Per germline, CDR1 SGHNT and CDR2 YYREEE (reference sequence). The CDR3 extends over 15 amino acids. The V end was cut by 4 bases, the J end by 1 base, with 14 bases between. CDR3 DNA sequence: TGTGCCAGCAGCCCATACGGGAGGACGAACACTGAAGCTTTCTTT. Protein: CASSPYGRTNTEAFF.

There are a few counts of this clonotype. The gene calls are TRBV3-1 and TRBJ2-7; tentatively, D is TRBD2 (5 bases). CDR1 LGHDT and CDR2 YNNKEL come from the germline V gene (reference sequence). This CDR3 has 12 amino acids. Trimming left V 4 bases short and J 9 bases short, with 13 bases between. Here the CDR3 reads CASSLQDEGQYF. The CDR3 DNA is TGTGCCAGCAGCCTGCAGGACGAGGGGCAGTACTTC.

Comment on this clonotype: An end of the junction does not agree with germline; a read error may underlie this. This chain uses TRBV6-2 or TRBV6-3 with TRBJ2-2, with a possible D match to TRBD2 (6 bases). The CDR3 has 15 residues. Germline CDR1 and CDR2: MNHEY and SVGEGT. CDR3 amino acids: CASSYIAVNTGGLFF. CDR3 sequence (DNA): TGTGCCAGCAGTTACATTGCGGTTAACACCGGGGGGCTGTTTTTT.

The V gene is TRBV7-2, the J gene TRBJ1-2; D not certain. From germline, CDR1 is SGHTA and CDR2 FQGNSA. V dropped 0 bases and J dropped 8 bases, with 13 bases sitting between them. The CDR3 is 14 amino acids. The CDR3 DNA is TGTGCCAGCAGCTTAGCGCGGCAGACACCCGGCTACACCTTC. It yields the protein CASSLARQTPGYTF. Based on the CDR3 plus reference TRBV7-2 and TRBJ1-2, the full variable domain is GAGVSQSPSNKVTEKGKDVELRCDPISGHTALYWYRQSLGQGLEFLIYFQGNSAPDKSGLPSDRFSAERTGGSVSTLTIQRTQQEDSAVYLCASSLARQTPGYTFGSGTRLTVV.

The chain carries TRBV6-5 and TRBJ2-7; D unresolved. V shed 0 bases and J shed 0 bases, with 6 bases lying between them. The CDR3 loop spans 14 amino acids. Germline CDR1 and CDR2: MNHEY and SVGAGI. CDR3 amino acids: CASSYSSSSYEQYF. In DNA, the CDR3 is TGTGCCAGCAGTTACTCCTCGAGCTCCTACGAGCAGTACTTC.

J is TRBJ2-4 and V is TRBV18, with unresolved D. Germline assignment: CDR1 KGHSH and CDR2 LQKENI. Trimming cost V 2 bases and J 2 bases, with 4 bases left between them. The CDR3 loop spans 13 amino acids. CDR3 loop: CASSPVPKNIQYF. The CDR3 region has the DNA TGTGCCAGCTCACCAGTCCCCAAAAACATTCAGTACTTC. The full variable domain, completed using reference TRBV18 and TRBJ2-4, is NAGVMQNPRHLVRRRGQEARLRCSPMKGHSHVYWYRQLPEEGLKFMVYLQKENIIDESGMPKERFSAEFPKEGPSILRIQQVVRGDSAAYFCASSPVPKNIQYFGAGTRLSVL.

V is TRBV5-8 and J is TRBJ2-3; 9 bases fit TRBD1. Germline loops: CDR1 SGHTS, CDR2 YDEGEE. Losses at the gene ends were 3 bases for V and 3 bases for J; bases not matched to a gene: 5. The CDR3 covers 15 residues. The CDR3 is CASSWGQGPTDTQYF. The CDR3 DNA follows: TGTGCCAGCAGCTGGGGACAGGGACCGACAGATACGCAGTATTTT.

The V and J genes are TRBV29-1 and TRBJ2-1; TRBD2 agrees at 16 bases. Germline V gene lookup returns CDR1 SQVTM and CDR2 ANQGSEA. J was trimmed by 0 bases and V by 6 bases; bases with no gene match: 8. The CDR3 is made up of 18 amino acids. CDR3 DNA: TGCAGCGTCGGGTCGGGGACTAGCGGGAGGGTCTCCTACAATGAGCAGTTCTTC. Protein: CSVGSGTSGRVSYNEQFF.

This clonotype occurred many times. The chain links TRBV2 to TRBJ2-7; maybe TRBD2 (6 bases). The CDR3 loop spans 13 amino acids. Trimming took 6 bases from V and 5 from J, leaving 14 bases between them. Germline CDR1 SNHLY, CDR2 FYNNEI. The chain's CDR3 is CASSTEGYNEQYF. CDR3 sequence (DNA): TGTGCCAGCAGCACGGAGGGTTACAACGAGCAGTACTTC.

The gene calls are TRBV18 and TRBJ1-6; 9 bases fit TRBD1. Per germline, CDR1 KGHSH and CDR2 LQKENI. The ends lost 3 bases at V and 5 bases at J; junction bases unmatched: 11. CDR3 size: 18 residues. The CDR3 loop reads CASSPLPDRGPNNSPLHF. In DNA form, the CDR3 reads TGTGCCAGCTCACCCCTGCCGGACAGGGGTCCCAATAATTCACCCCTCCACTTT.

The rearrangement uses TRBV6-5 and TRBJ2-3; 8 bases match TRBD2. CDR1 and CDR2 (germline): MNHEY, SVGAGI. V lost 0 bases, J lost 14 bases, and 25 bases stayed unmatched. The CDR3 contains 19 residues. Here the CDR3 reads CASSYSRASGPTWHRDAYF. The CDR3, as DNA: TGTGCCAGCAGTTACTCGAGAGCTAGCGGGCCTACTTGGCACAGAGACGCGTATTTT.

V is TRBV7-9 and J is TRBJ1-2; the D is unclear. Germline-derived CDR1 and CDR2 are SEHNR and FQNEAQ (reference sequence). The CDR3 is 10 amino acids. V lost 3 bases and J lost 8, with 4 bases in between. Here the CDR3 DNA reads TGTGCCAGCAGCTTGGGAGGCTACACCTTC. Translation gives CASSLGGYTF.

This chain joins TRBV5-1 and TRBJ2-3; 8 bases line up with TRBD2. J lost 14 bases, V lost 2 bases, and 16 bases had no gene match. The CDR3 has 15 residues. Germline V gene sequence: CDR1 SGHRS, CDR2 YFSETQ. The CDR3 is CASSFRLAGVEHAYF. DNA of the CDR3: TGCGCCAGCAGCTTCCGTCTAGCGGGCGTCGAGCACGCGTATTTT.

This sequence joins TRBV29-1 and TRBJ1-2; D is possibly TRBD1 (6 bases). From germline, CDR1 is SQVTM and CDR2 ANQGSEA. Trimming shortened V by 6 bases and J by 8 bases, and 16 bases separated the two germline ends. The CDR3 has 12 residues. The chain's CDR3 is CSVERGMGGYTF. The CDR3 nucleotides are TGCAGCGTCGAAAGGGGGATGGGGGGCTACACCTTC.

This clonotype turned up a few times. The V call is TRBV4-1, the J call TRBJ2-3; unclear D gene. CDR1 is MGHRA, CDR2 YSYEKL, per germline. V lost 3 bases to trimming and J lost 14 bases, with 18 bases between them. The CDR3 is made up of 13 amino acids. The DNA of the CDR3 is TGCGCCAGCAGCCACGCCGAGAGGAGATACGCGTATTTT. Translated, it gives CASSHAERRYAYF.

This CDR3 is CASSLRREHRYAYF. CDR3 DNA: TGTGCCAGCAGCTTAAGGCGGGAGCACAGATACGCGTATTTT. V gene TRBV7-8 combines with J gene TRBJ2-3; 7 nucleotides align to TRBD2. CDR1 and CDR2 (germline): SGHVS, FQNEAQ. Trimming took 2 bases from V and 14 from J; bases not matched to a gene: 13. This CDR3 spans 14 amino acids. Combining the CDR3 with reference TRBV7-8 and TRBJ2-3 gives the whole variable domain GAGVSQSPRYKVAKRGQDVALRCDPISGHVSLFWYQQALGQGPEFLTYFQNEAQLDKSGLPSDRFFAERPEGSVSTLKIQRTQQEDSAVYLCASSLRREHRYAYFGPGTRLTVL.

In this sample, this clonotype turned up a few times. This may arise from a read error, as a much more abundant clone is one base away. The V and J genes are TRBV18 and TRBJ2-7, with TRBD2 matching over 14 bases. V shed 0 bases and J 7 bases; nucleotides not matched to a gene: 11. From germline, CDR1 is KGHSH and CDR2 LQKENI. The CDR3 contains 18 residues. The CDR3 bases are TGTGCCAGCTCACCACCGGTGACTAGCGGGAGGGCTTACAATGAGCAGTACTTC. Translating gives CASSPPVTSGRAYNEQYF.

This clonotype showed up many times. The chain links TRBV3-1 to TRBJ2-7, with TRBD2 matching over 9 bases. Germline V gene lookup returns CDR1 LGHDT and CDR2 YNNKEL (reference sequence). The CDR3 covers 16 residues. J lost 2 bases, V lost 4 bases, and 9 bases had no gene match. This chain's CDR3 is CASSPQMTSGPYEQYF. The DNA of the CDR3 is TGTGCCAGCAGCCCCCAGATGACTAGCGGTCCCTACGAGCAGTACTTC.

The chain uses TRBV6-5 and TRBJ1-2; maybe TRBD1 (5 bases). The CDR3 is made up of 15 amino acids. CDR1 is MNHEY and CDR2 is SVGAGI in the germline V gene. The germline V and J ends were trimmed by 3 bases and 4 bases, with 15 bases remaining between them. CDR3 nucleotide sequence: TGTGCCAGCAGTTATAGTGCCGGGACCGCCTATGGCTACACCTTC. As protein: CASSYSAGTAYGYTF.

The chain employs TRBV5-8 and TRBJ2-5; 7 positions match TRBD1. This CDR3 contains 11 residues. Germline-derived CDR1 and CDR2 are SGHTS and YDEGEE. Trimming took 4 bases from V and 13 from J; bases not matched to a gene: 7. In DNA, the CDR3 is TGTGCCAGCAGCGCCGGGACAGTGGGGTACTTC. It is translated as CASSAGTVGYF.

The genes are TRBV5-1 and TRBJ1-4, with 8 bases matching TRBD1. This CDR3 comprises 15 residues. Per the germline V gene, CDR1 is SGHRS and CDR2 is YFSETQ. The J segment lost 3 bases and the V segment lost 3 bases, leaving 4 bases of the junction unmatched. The CDR3 DNA reads TGCGCCAGCAGCTGGACGACAGGGGCTAATGAAAAACTGTTTTTT. Translation gives CASSWTTGANEKLFF.